This entry features one T cell receptor beta chain sequence. What it binds is not known. TCRdb keeps only in-frame clones here, not all; method: immunoSEQ multiplex PCR. Of about 12,000 clones listed, 65% to 85% are singletons. These data come from a study of tumor-infiltrating lymphocytes in localized non-small cell lung cancer. Findings of the study overall: Technical variation could not be separated from intratumor heterogeneity here. Higher tumor T cell infiltration than in uninvolved lung was supported by TCRbeta sequencing.

Germline V gene data show CDR1 as MGHDK and CDR2 as SYGVNS. This CDR3 contains 13 residues. Between the trimmed V and J ends, which lost 3 bases and 1 base, there was a span of 6 bases. This TCR was recovered from a human donor with non-small cell lung cancer. Sample: lung tumor tissue. V and J are TRBV25-1 and TRBJ1-1; D is unclear. The chain's CDR3 is CASSDPWNTEAFF. CDR3 DNA: TGTGCCAGCAGTGATCCTTGGAACACTGAAGCTTTCTTT.